These 32 T cell receptor beta chains share one sample of origin, sequenced in a study of stem cell transplantation in POMP-related autoinflammatory disease. Here immunoSEQ multiplex PCR was the method, and the copy in TCRdb shows in-frame clones only, minus some. The repertoire holds some 3,000 clones, with more than 85% as singletons. Specimen: CD4+ follicular helper T cells (Tfh) from PBMCs, collected after stem cell transplantation. These receptors all come from a human patient with POMP-related autoinflammation and immune dysregulation (PRAID). Part of the T cells may come from the graft donor.

This sequence joins TRBV5-1 and TRBJ2-5, with D possibly matching TRBD1 (6 bases). V lost 4 bases to trimming and J lost 1 base, with 11 bases between them. The germline gives CDR1 SGHRS, CDR2 YFSETQ. This CDR3 contains 14 residues. CDR3 residues: CASSPGTSQETQYF. In nucleotides, the CDR3 is TGCGCCAGCAGCCCCGGGACATCCCAAGAGACCCAGTACTTC.

The CDR3 protein is CSVGQSNQPQHF. The CDR3, as DNA: TGCAGCGTTGGACAGTCTAATCAGCCCCAGCATTTT. The rearrangement links TRBV29-1 to TRBJ1-5, with D maybe TRBD1 (5 bases). The V end lost 4 bases, the J end lost 4 bases, and 8 bases lay between the germline ends. From germline, CDR1 is SQVTM and CDR2 ANQGSEA. This CDR3 contains 12 residues.

This chain joins TRBV5-1 and TRBJ2-1, with D possibly being TRBD2 (5 bases). Germline V gene lookup returns CDR1 SGHRS and CDR2 YFSETQ. The length of the CDR3 is 16 residues. The ends were cut back, 2 bases at V and 0 bases at J, with 12 bases in the middle. The DNA of the CDR3 is TGCGCCAGCAGCTTCGGAGCGGCCCACTCCTACAATGAGCAGTTCTTC. Its protein product is CASSFGAAHSYNEQFF.

This clone was counted between two and nine times. This chain uses TRBV3-1 (or the pseudogene TRBV3-2) with TRBJ2-3; 8 nucleotides match TRBD2. J lost 7 bases, V lost 2 bases, and 11 bases had no gene match. CDR1 and CDR2 from the germline V gene are LGHDT and YNNKEL (reference sequence). The CDR3 totals 16 residues. CDR3 DNA: TGTGCCAGCAGCCAACGTAGCGGGACCGGGTCATATACGCAGTATTTT. As protein: CASSQRSGTGSYTQYF.

The CDR3 is CASRREGHEQYF. The CDR3 DNA follows: TGCGCCAGCAGACGGGAGGGCCACGAGCAGTACTTC. The chain links TRBV5-1 to TRBJ2-7, with 8 positions matching TRBD2. J gave up 5 bases and V 5 bases, and 3 bases lay outside the gene matches. There are 12 residues in the CDR3. The V gene's germline CDR1 is SGHRS and CDR2 YFSETQ.

The chain recombines TRBV2 with TRBJ1-4; D unresolved. CDR3 length: 14 amino acids. V dropped 4 bases and J dropped 0 bases, with 6 bases sitting between them. The germline V gene encodes CDR1 SNHLY and CDR2 FYNNEI. The CDR3 coding sequence is TGTGCCAGCAGTGCACCTCCAACTAATGAAAAACTGTTTTTT. Translation: CASSAPPTNEKLFF.

The chain employs TRBV13 and TRBJ2-3, with D hard to call. Trimming shortened V by 4 bases and J by 2 bases, and 7 bases separated the two germline ends. Looked up from germline, CDR1 is PRHDT and CDR2 is FYEKMQ (reference sequence). The CDR3 is 13 residues long. The CDR3 sequence: CASSSPYTDTQYF. The CDR3 bases are TGTGCCAGCAGCTCACCATACACAGATACGCAGTATTTT. Together with reference TRBV13 and TRBJ2-3, the CDR3 gives the full variable domain: AAGVIQSPRHLIKEKRETATLKCYPIPRHDTVYWYQQGPGQDPQFLISFYEKMQSDKGSIPDRFSAQQFSDYHSELNMSSLELGDSALYFCASSSPYTDTQYFGPGTRLTVL.

The chain couples TRBV20-1 to TRBJ1-5; D is uncertain. The CDR3 runs to 14 residues. The germline V gene encodes CDR1 DFQATT and CDR2 SNEGSKA (reference sequence). V was trimmed by 3 bases and J by 1 base, leaving 10 bases between them. The chain's CDR3 is CSASAGWSNQPQHF. The CDR3 DNA is TGCAGTGCTAGTGCGGGTTGGAGCAATCAGCCCCAGCATTTT.

The chain is built from TRBV3-1 (or the pseudogene TRBV3-2) and TRBJ1-5, with no clear D. The CDR3 extends over 17 amino acids. CDR1 and CDR2 from the germline V gene are LGHDT and YNNKEL (reference sequence). V was clipped by 4 bases and J by 5 bases, with 21 bases between them. In nucleotides, the CDR3 is TGTGCCAGCAGCCGGGGTCCTCCCATTTTTGGTCATCAGCCCCAGCATTTT. Its protein is CASSRGPPIFGHQPQHF.

The J gene is TRBJ2-5, the V gene TRBV5-1; perhaps TRBD2 as D (5 bases). From germline, CDR1 is SGHRS and CDR2 YFSETQ. The CDR3 contains 15 residues. V gave up 2 bases and J gave up 5 bases, with 16 bases separating them. In DNA form, the CDR3 reads TGCGCCAGCAGCTTAAACGGGATCTCGGGGGAGACCCAGTACTTC. This sequence encodes CASSLNGISGETQYF.

V is TRBV3-1 (or the pseudogene TRBV3-2) and J is TRBJ1-4; TRBD1 matches 9 bases. Trimming took 4 bases from V and 7 from J; bases not matched to a gene: 7. Germline loops: CDR1 LGHDT, CDR2 YNNKEL (reference sequence). This CDR3 comprises 15 residues. The CDR3 coding sequence is TGTGCCAGCAGCCCTTACAGGGGGCAGGGTGAAAAACTGTTTTTT. It translates to CASSPYRGQGEKLFF.

The V and J genes are TRBV6-1 and TRBJ2-5; 9 bases align to TRBD2. CDR3 length: 16 residues. Germline CDR1 reads MNHNS; CDR2 reads SASEGT. The J segment lost 7 bases and the V segment lost 4 bases, leaving 13 bases of the junction unmatched. The CDR3 region is CASSVSGGGAVVTQYF. The DNA for the CDR3 is TGTGCCAGCAGTGTAAGCGGCGGGGGGGCCGTTGTGACCCAGTACTTC.

The CDR3 here is CASSLPSGNIQYF. As DNA, the CDR3 is TGTGCCAGCAGCTTACCTAGCGGGAACATTCAGTACTTC. The chain has TRBV5-4 and TRBJ2-4, with 8 bases identical to TRBD2. This CDR3 comprises 13 residues. J gave up 7 bases and V 2 bases, and 2 bases lay outside the gene matches. From germline, CDR1 is SGHNT and CDR2 YYREEE (reference sequence). Combining the CDR3 with reference TRBV5-4 and TRBJ2-4 gives the whole variable domain ETGVTQSPTHLIKTRGQQVTLRCSSQSGHNTVSWYQQALGQGPQFIFQYYREEENGRGNFPPRFSGLQFPNYSSELNVNALELDDSALYLCASSLPSGNIQYFGAGTRLSVL.

This sequence joins TRBV7-2 and TRBJ1-4; D possibly corresponds to TRBD1 (5 bases). Trimming shortened V by 5 bases and J by 8 bases, and 18 bases separated the two germline ends. Germline CDR1 and CDR2: SGHTA and FQGNSA. CDR3 length: 15 amino acids. The CDR3 region is CASSGSREGWEKLFF. The CDR3 DNA sequence: TGTGCCAGCAGCGGAAGCAGGGAAGGATGGGAAAAACTGTTTTTT.

The DNA of the CDR3 is TGCAGCGTCCTCCTCGGACAGGGGGCGGTTGGTTTGGGGAACACTGAAGCTTTCTTT. Its translation: CSVLLGQGAVGLGNTEAFF. The rearrangement joins TRBV29-1 to TRBJ1-1, with 11 nucleotides matching TRBD1. The ends lost 6 bases at V and 1 base at J; junction bases unmatched: 19. The germline V gene encodes CDR1 SQVTM and CDR2 ANQGSEA. The CDR3 consists of 19 residues.

V is TRBV5-1 and J is TRBJ2-1; D is unresolved. Germline CDR1 and CDR2: SGHRS and YFSETQ. V gave up 0 bases and J gave up 5 bases, with 9 bases separating them. The CDR3 length is 14 residues. The CDR3 DNA is TGCGCCAGCAGCTTGGCGTCACGAAACAATGAGCAGTTCTTC. It is translated as CASSLASRNNEQFF. The variable domain in full, completed from reference TRBV5-1 and TRBJ2-1, reads KAGVTQTPRYLIKTRGQQVTLSCSPISGHRSVSWYQQTPGQGLQFLFEYFSETQRNKGNFPGRFSGRQFSNSRSEMNVSTLELGDSALYLCASSLASRNNEQFFGPGTRLTVL.

The rearrangement joins TRBV6-1 to TRBJ2-3; no reliable D call. CDR1 is MNHNS and CDR2 is SASEGT in the germline V gene. Trimming removed 0 bases at V and 0 bases at J, with 10 bases between. This CDR3 spans 16 amino acids. Here the CDR3 reads CASSEALRFSTDTQYF. The DNA of the CDR3 is TGTGCCAGCAGTGAAGCACTGAGGTTTAGCACAGATACGCAGTATTTT.

The genes are TRBV28 and TRBJ1-1; D unresolved. The CDR3 loop spans 15 amino acids. The ends were cut back, 3 bases at V and 0 bases at J, with 11 bases in the middle. Germline V CDR1 and CDR2: MDHEN, SYDVKM. This CDR3 reads CASSFTGRMNTEAFF. CDR3 DNA: TGTGCCAGCAGTTTTACGGGGAGGATGAACACTGAAGCTTTCTTT.

The genes are TRBV10-3 and TRBJ2-2; 8 positions match TRBD1. The CDR3 sequence is 14 residues long. CDR1 and CDR2 (germline): ENHRY, SYGVKD. Unmatched junction bases numbered 7, after V lost 6 bases and J lost 7 bases. In nucleotides, the CDR3 is TGTGCCATCAGGAAGGACAGGGAGAGCGGGGAGCTGTTTTTT. As protein: CAIRKDRESGELFF.

The chain uses TRBV7-2 and TRBJ1-5; D gene uncertain. Germline V lookup: CDR1 SGHTA, CDR2 FQGNSA. The V and J ends lost 5 bases and 9 bases respectively, with 17 bases between them. This CDR3 is built from 14 residues. The DNA of the CDR3 is TGTGCCAGCAGCCCCGGGCCGGATGATCGGCCCCAGCATTTT. It is translated as CASSPGPDDRPQHF.

V usage is TRBV5-1 and J usage is TRBJ2-5, with D perhaps being TRBD1 or TRBD2 (6 bases each). The germline V and J ends were trimmed by 1 base and 6 bases, with 16 bases remaining between them. The germline V gene encodes CDR1 SGHRS and CDR2 YFSETQ. The CDR3 covers 15 residues. The CDR3 spells CASSLSGGGAKTQYF. In nucleotides, the CDR3 is TGCGCCAGCAGCTTGAGTGGAGGGGGAGCAAAGACCCAGTACTTC.

This chain uses TRBV6-6 with TRBJ2-3, with D maybe TRBD2 (5 bases). The germline V and J ends were trimmed by 4 bases and 4 bases, with 15 bases remaining between them. The CDR3 has 15 residues. The germline V gene has CDR1 MNHNY and CDR2 SVGAGI (reference sequence). As DNA, the CDR3 is TGTGCCAGCAGTTTCTCCGGGGAGTCTGCAGATACGCAGTATTTT. Amino acids: CASSFSGESADTQYF.

This clone has just one count. The rearrangement joins TRBV27 to TRBJ1-4; 7 bases are a match to TRBD1. With V trimmed by 3 bases and J by 2 bases, 3 bases remained unmatched. This CDR3 region has 15 residues. Germline V gene lookup returns CDR1 MNHEY and CDR2 SMNVEV (reference sequence). This CDR3 reads CASSFKGATNEKLFF. In DNA, the CDR3 is TGTGCCAGCAGTTTCAAGGGGGCGACTAATGAAAAACTGTTTTTT.

The rearrangement uses TRBV18 and TRBJ1-3, with 7 bases aligning to TRBD1. Germline values: CDR1 KGHSH, CDR2 LQKENI. The V gene end was trimmed by 1 base and the J gene end by 7 bases; junction bases not matched to a gene: 10. The CDR3 consists of 16 residues. This CDR3 reads CASSPQGASSGNTIYF. CDR3 coding DNA: TGTGCCAGCTCACCACAGGGGGCGTCCTCGGGGAACACCATATATTTT. The full variable domain, rest sourced from reference TRBV18 and TRBJ1-3, is NAGVMQNPRHLVRRRGQEARLRCSPMKGHSHVYWYRQLPEEGLKFMVYLQKENIIDESGMPKERFSAEFPKEGPSILRIQQVVRGDSAAYFCASSPQGASSGNTIYFGEGSWLTVV.

This chain uses TRBV2 with TRBJ2-3; D is ambiguous. With 5 bases removed from V and 6 bases from J, the gap between germline ends came to 9 bases. CDR1 and CDR2 from the germline V gene are SNHLY and FYNNEI. The CDR3 has 12 amino acids. The CDR3 DNA reads TGTGCCAGCAGTACCTCTCGGGATACGCAGTATTTT. It is translated as CASSTSRDTQYF.

The rearrangement links TRBV28 to TRBJ1-2; D not certain. CDR1 and CDR2 from the germline V gene are MDHEN and SYDVKM. This CDR3 region has 12 residues. Between the trimmed V and J ends, which lost 5 bases and 4 bases, there was a span of 8 bases. As DNA, the CDR3 is TGTGCCAGCAGTCAAATGCCCTATGGCTACACCTTC. It translates to CASSQMPYGYTF.

This chain links TRBV20-1 with TRBJ1-1; D unclear. The CDR3 covers 12 residues. Germline loops: CDR1 DFQATT, CDR2 SNEGSKA (reference sequence). The V end was cut by 3 bases, the J end by 2 bases, with 7 bases between. CDR3 protein: CSASRRNTEAFF. CDR3 coding DNA: TGCAGTGCTAGTCGACGAAACACTGAAGCTTTCTTT.

The V gene is TRBV4-2, the J gene TRBJ1-6; a weak D match, TRBD1 (5 bases). The germline CDR1 and CDR2 sequences are LGHNA and YNFKEQ. Between the trimmed V and J ends, which lost 0 bases and 10 bases, there was a span of 10 bases. The CDR3 contains 14 residues. The CDR3 region has the DNA TGTGCCAGCAGCCAAGATCGGGGGGGGTCACCCCTCCACTTT. Protein sequence: CASSQDRGGSPLHF.

The V and J genes are TRBV6-5 and TRBJ1-6; D remains ambiguous. CDR1 and CDR2 from the germline V gene are MNHEY and SVGAGI. The CDR3 covers 13 residues. V lost 10 bases to trimming and J lost 7 bases, with 14 bases between them. Written as DNA, the CDR3 is TGTGCCACCGGTCGGTCGGTAAATTCACCCCTCCACTTT. It specifies CATGRSVNSPLHF.

The chain joins TRBV11-3 to TRBJ2-5; perhaps TRBD2 as D (5 bases). The V and J ends lost 1 base and 2 bases respectively, with 5 bases between them. Germline CDR1 SGHNT, CDR2 YENEEA. The CDR3 spans 13 residues. The CDR3 is CASSLGGQETQYF. The DNA of the CDR3 is TGTGCCAGCAGCTTAGGAGGGCAAGAGACCCAGTACTTC.

V gene TRBV30 combines with J gene TRBJ2-2, with 10 bases aligning to TRBD2. The germline gives CDR1 GTSNPN, CDR2 SVGIG (reference sequence). The CDR3 is made up of 14 amino acids. V shed 2 bases and J 7 bases; nucleotides not matched to a gene: 4. The CDR3 nucleotides read TGTGCCTGGAGTAGCGGGAGGGCCGGCGGGGAGCTGTTTTTT. Its protein is CAWSSGRAGGELFF.

The chain combines TRBV28 with TRBJ2-3; tentative D call: TRBD2 (6 bases). There are 15 residues in the CDR3. Trimming pared 6 bases from V and 0 bases from J, leaving 13 bases between. CDR1 and CDR2 (germline): MDHEN, SYDVKM. The CDR3 region has the DNA TGTGCCAGCAGGCCCGGAGGGGAGAGCACAGATACGCAGTATTTT. Protein sequence: CASRPGGESTDTQYF.